This TCR beta chain was captured by sequencing in a study of technical replicates of blood from a handful of donors. Generated by immunoSEQ multiplex PCR, the TCRdb table keeps only in-frame clones and is missing some. The repertoire holds fewer than 110,000 clones, with roughly 95% as singletons. The CDR3 extends over 11 amino acids. Germline V gene sequence: CDR1 LNHDA, CDR2 SQIVND (reference sequence). V shed 8 bases and J shed 2 bases, with 6 bases lying between them. The sample taken for sequencing was T cells isolated from PBMCs. The genes are TRBV19 and TRBJ1-2; D might be TRBD1 (5 bases). This TCR derives from a human donor in good health. The CDR3 nucleotides read TGTGCCAGTCCAGGGAACTATGGCTACACCTTC. Encoded protein: CASPGNYGYTF.